These 9 T cell receptor beta chains came from one sample sequenced in a study of cytomegalovirus exposure and HLA in healthy donors. Clones were sequenced by immunoSEQ multiplex PCR, and TCRdb holds only the in-frame ones, with some missing. Of 200,000 to 250,000 clones in the sample, 75% to 90% were seen once. Sequences were obtained from PBMCs. Receptors originate from a woman between 18 and 29 years old in good health and CMV-seronegative.

This clone appeared a few times. The chain couples TRBV6-5 to TRBJ2-3; tentative D call: TRBD2 (6 bases). The germline V gene has CDR1 MNHEY and CDR2 SVGAGI. There are 15 residues in the CDR3. Deletions cut 4 bases from V and 4 bases from J, with 15 bases between. CDR3 DNA sequence: TGTGCCAGCAGTTCCCCTCGTAGCGGAGCAGATACGCAGTATTTT. It yields the protein CASSSPRSGADTQYF.

The V and J genes are TRBV5-1 and TRBJ2-5; D ambiguous. This CDR3 spans 14 amino acids. Germline lookup yields CDR1 SGHRS and CDR2 YFSETQ. Trimming pared 3 bases from V and 4 bases from J, leaving 13 bases between. CDR3 sequence: CASSSQWSGETQYF. The DNA of the CDR3 is TGCGCCAGCAGCTCGCAGTGGTCGGGAGAGACCCAGTACTTC.

This clone was recorded a few times. The chain recombines TRBV20-1 with TRBJ1-1, with D unresolved. The germline CDR1 and CDR2 sequences are DFQATT and SNEGSKA (reference sequence). The germline V and J ends were trimmed by 4 bases and 11 bases, with 14 bases remaining between them. The CDR3 is 11 residues long. The CDR3 reads CSAILNLDAFF. Here the CDR3 DNA reads TGCAGTGCTATTCTGAACCTGGATGCTTTCTTT.

The V and J genes are TRBV27 and TRBJ1-5, with 9 positions matching TRBD1. Germline CDR1 MNHEY, CDR2 SMNVEV (reference sequence). The CDR3 covers 16 residues. V lost 2 bases and J lost 4; bases outside the gene matches: 6. This chain's CDR3 is CASSLVRDRENQPQHF. The DNA for the CDR3 is TGTGCCAGCAGTTTAGTCCGGGACAGGGAGAATCAGCCCCAGCATTTT.

This chain links TRBV27 with TRBJ2-5, with TRBD2 as a possible D gene (6 bases). Germline V CDR1 and CDR2: MNHEY, SMNVEV (reference sequence). V lost 1 base and J 3 bases, leaving 9 bases between the germline ends. This CDR3 contains 14 residues. DNA of the CDR3: TGTGCCAGCAGTTTATTGGGGGAGGAAGAGACCCAGTACTTC. Its protein product is CASSLLGEEETQYF.

This chain connects TRBV27 to TRBJ2-7; 9 bases agree with TRBD2. Germline CDR1 is MNHEY and CDR2 is SMNVEV (reference sequence). Germline trimming cut 8 bases from V and 2 bases from J; bases unmatched to any gene: 7. The CDR3 spans 14 residues. The CDR3, as DNA: TGTGCCAGCTCAAGCGGGAGGAGGCCCTACGAGCAGTACTTC. This codes for CASSSGRRPYEQYF.

The chain joins TRBV4-1 to TRBJ1-1; maybe TRBD1 (6 bases). This CDR3 has 16 amino acids. Germline V gives CDR1 MGHRA, CDR2 YSYEKL. Deletions cut 1 base from V and 1 base from J, with 13 bases between. CDR3 sequence reads: CASSQGTGQQNTEAFF. The CDR3 coding sequence is TGCGCCAGCAGCCAAGGAACTGGACAGCAGAACACTGAAGCTTTCTTT.

V usage is TRBV18 and J usage is TRBJ1-2; unclear D gene. V shed 3 bases and J shed 7 bases, with 9 bases lying between them. Germline V CDR1 and CDR2: KGHSH, LQKENI. The CDR3 consists of 12 residues. In nucleotides, the CDR3 is TGTGCCAGCTCACCCGACATGCGTGGCTACACCTTC. Translating gives CASSPDMRGYTF.

The chain uses TRBV2 and TRBJ2-4; unclear D gene. The CDR3 is 14 residues long. CDR1 and CDR2 (germline): SNHLY, FYNNEI. The CDR3 loop reads CASYSWGAKNIQYF. CDR3 nucleotides: TGTGCTTCCTACTCTTGGGGAGCCAAAAACATTCAGTACTTC.